Shown below are 21 T cell receptor beta chains from a single sample sequenced in a study of T-cell reconstitution after alpha-beta-depleted transplantation in children. Unique molecular identifiers featured in how the TCRbeta library was prepared. TCRdb analysed the PCR reads with MiXCR anew, one entry per CDR3 protein. Here the sample spans around 490,000 distinct CDR3 sequences, approximately 10% being singletons. Sequenced here: PBMCs, mostly from graft donor cells, sampled 180 days after TCRalphabeta/CD19-depleted stem cell transplant. The source is a female patient aged 2 to 10 who had a stem cell transplant for aplastic anemia, so the T cells may come from the graft donor.

V gene TRBV18 combines with J gene TRBJ2-3; D may correspond to TRBD1 or TRBD2 (5 bases each). Germline loops: CDR1 KGHSH, CDR2 LQKENI. Trimming took off 3 bases at V and 1 base at J, with 14 bases between the two ends. The CDR3 is made up of 16 amino acids. For the CDR3, the DNA is TGTGCCAGCTCACCCCAGCCCGGGGCTGGCACAGATACGCAGTATTTT. The encoded protein is CASSPQPGAGTDTQYF.

The chain joins TRBV11-2 to TRBJ2-1; tentative D call: TRBD1 (6 bases). The CDR3 has 11 amino acids. The germline gives CDR1 SGHAT, CDR2 FQNNGV. V was pared by 5 bases and J by 10 bases, with 9 bases between. CDR3 sequence: CASSGGQEQFF. DNA of the CDR3: TGTGCCAGCAGCGGAGGACAGGAGCAGTTCTTC.

The table lists this clonotype with a count of one. The chain combines TRBV6-2 or TRBV6-3 with TRBJ1-5; 8 bases match TRBD1. V was pared by 5 bases and J by 1 base, with 13 bases of the junction left unmatched. CDR3 length equals 18 residues. CDR1 and CDR2 (germline): MNHEY, SVGEGT. The CDR3 sequence is CASSNDRGSSVSNQPQHF. Here the CDR3 DNA reads TGTGCCAGCAGTAACGACAGGGGTTCATCGGTAAGCAATCAGCCCCAGCATTTT.

CDR3 coding DNA: TGCAGTGCTAGAAAGGCAGGGAGGGGAACTGAAGCTTTCTTT. Its protein is CSARKAGRGTEAFF. V usage is TRBV20-1 and J usage is TRBJ1-1; a weak D match, TRBD1 (5 bases). The V gene lost 2 bases and the J gene lost 5 bases, with 15 bases spanning the gap. CDR1 is DFQATT and CDR2 is SNEGSKA in the germline V gene (reference sequence). This CDR3 is built from 14 residues.

This chain uses TRBV7-9 with TRBJ2-1; D possibly corresponds to TRBD1 (6 bases). V lost 1 base and J 2 bases, leaving 15 bases between the germline ends. The CDR3 contains 17 residues. Per germline, CDR1 SEHNR and CDR2 FQNEAQ (reference sequence). Here the CDR3 reads CASSLGGLTSAYNEQFF. DNA of the CDR3: TGTGCCAGCAGCTTAGGGGGGCTTACTTCCGCCTACAATGAGCAGTTCTTC. Full variable domain (rest looked up from reference TRBV7-9 and TRBJ2-1): DTGVSQNPRHKITKRGQNVTFRCDPISEHNRLYWYRQTLGQGPEFLTYFQNEAQLEKSRLLSDRFSAERPKGSFSTLEIQRTEQGDSAMYLCASSLGGLTSAYNEQFFGPGTRLTVL.

The chain recombines TRBV13 with TRBJ2-7; D is undetermined. Germline CDR1 is PRHDT and CDR2 is FYEKMQ (reference sequence). CDR3 length equals 15 residues. V lost 5 bases and J 1 base, leaving 15 bases between the germline ends. This CDR3 reads CASSLPGSESYEQYF. CDR3 DNA: TGTGCCAGCAGCCTTCCCGGGTCCGAGTCCTACGAGCAGTACTTC. Full variable domain (remainder filled in from reference TRBV13 and TRBJ2-7): AAGVIQSPRHLIKEKRETATLKCYPIPRHDTVYWYQQGPGQDPQFLISFYEKMQSDKGSIPDRFSAQQFSDYHSELNMSSLELGDSALYFCASSLPGSESYEQYFGPGTRLTVT.

This clonotype was seen more than once but under ten times. The chain is built from TRBV2 and TRBJ1-2; D is undetermined. This CDR3 is built from 10 residues. The germline V and J ends were trimmed by 9 bases and 7 bases, with 9 bases remaining between them. CDR1 and CDR2 (germline): SNHLY, FYNNEI. CDR3: CASLFGGYTF. The DNA of the CDR3 is TGTGCCAGTCTTTTCGGTGGCTACACCTTC. Full variable domain (missing parts from reference TRBV2 and TRBJ1-2): EPEVTQTPSHQVTQMGQEVILRCVPISNHLYFYWYRQILGQKVEFLVSFYNNEISEKSEIFDDQFSVERPDGSNFTLKIRSTKLEDSAMYFCASLFGGYTFGSGTRLTVV.

This chain joins TRBV12-3 or TRBV12-4 and TRBJ2-7; 8 nucleotides align to TRBD1. The CDR3 covers 12 residues. Unmatched junction bases numbered 4, after V lost 6 bases and J lost 6 bases. The CDR3 reads CASRTGESEQYF. The CDR3 DNA reads as TGTGCCAGCAGGACAGGGGAAAGCGAGCAGTACTTC.

The chain has TRBV7-8 and TRBJ1-1; no definite D call. V was pared by 3 bases and J by 0 bases, with 8 bases between. Germline-derived CDR1 and CDR2 are SGHVS and FQNEAQ. This CDR3 contains 14 residues. CDR3 DNA sequence: TGTGCCAGCAGCTTTCTACGGGTGAACACTGAAGCTTTCTTT. Its protein is CASSFLRVNTEAFF. Based on the CDR3 plus reference TRBV7-8 and TRBJ1-1, the full variable domain is GAGVSQSPRYKVAKRGQDVALRCDPISGHVSLFWYQQALGQGPEFLTYFQNEAQLDKSGLPSDRFFAERPEGSVSTLKIQRTQQEDSAVYLCASSFLRVNTEAFFGQGTRLTVV.

V and J are TRBV6-5 and TRBJ1-1; D perhaps matches TRBD1 (6 bases). Trimming stripped 1 base from V and 1 base from J, with 13 bases between. The CDR3 has 16 residues. In germline, CDR1 is MNHEY, CDR2 SVGAGI. The CDR3 here is CASSYFLTGRNTEAFF. CDR3 in DNA: TGTGCCAGCAGTTACTTTCTGACAGGCCGGAACACTGAAGCTTTCTTT.

Many counts were recorded for this clonotype. The chain employs TRBV20-1 and TRBJ2-5, with 7 bases aligning to TRBD2. The CDR3 is made up of 14 amino acids. With V trimmed by 1 base and J by 4 bases, 6 bases remained unmatched. Germline V lookup: CDR1 DFQATT, CDR2 SNEGSKA (reference sequence). CDR3: CSARVRGRRETQYF. CDR3 DNA: TGCAGTGCTAGAGTGCGCGGGAGACGAGAGACCCAGTACTTC.

The chain links TRBV10-3 to TRBJ2-7, with TRBD2 matching 8 bases. The CDR3 totals 13 residues. CDR1 and CDR2 from the germline V gene are ENHRY and SYGVKD. The V gene end was trimmed by 3 bases and the J gene end by 3 bases; junction bases not matched to a gene: 1. The CDR3, as DNA: TGTGCCATCAGTGACGCGGGAGGCTACGAGCAGTACGTC. This gives the protein CAISDAGGYEQYV.

There are a few counts of this clonotype. This chain joins TRBV4-1 and TRBJ1-2; unclear D gene. The V end was cut by 1 base, the J end by 4 bases, with 7 bases between. The CDR3 totals 13 residues. CDR1 and CDR2 from the germline V gene are MGHRA and YSYEKL. As DNA, the CDR3 is TGCGCCAGCAGCCAAGGAGACACCTATGGCTACACCTTC. Its protein is CASSQGDTYGYTF.

This clonotype was counted a few times. The V gene is TRBV7-2, the J gene TRBJ2-7, with D hard to call. The length of the CDR3 is 15 residues. V was clipped by 3 bases and J by 2 bases, with 14 bases between them. Germline V CDR1 and CDR2: SGHTA, FQGNSA. As DNA, the CDR3 is TGTGCCAGCAGCTTCGATCTCTCAAAAACCTACGAGCAGTACTTC. Its translation is CASSFDLSKTYEQYF.

V usage is TRBV7-2 and J usage is TRBJ2-7; no clear D. The CDR3 is 12 residues long. CDR1 is SGHTA, CDR2 FQGNSA, per germline. Trimming removed 4 bases at V and 2 bases at J, with 6 bases between. CDR3 residues: CASSYDTYEQYF. CDR3 bases: TGTGCCAGCAGCTATGATACCTACGAGCAGTACTTC.

Only a few counts were recorded for this clonotype. The genes are TRBV15 and TRBJ2-2; D possibly corresponds to TRBD2 (5 bases). Germline CDR1 LNHNV, CDR2 YYDKDF (reference sequence). CDR3 length: 16 residues. V was pared by 3 bases and J by 1 base, with 12 bases between. CDR3 sequence (DNA): TGTGCCACCAGCAGCCTTCTGGAGGAGAACACCGGGGAGCTGTTTTTT. Translated: CATSSLLEENTGELFF. Combining the CDR3 with reference TRBV15 and TRBJ2-2 gives the whole variable domain DAMVIQNPRYQVTQFGKPVTLSCSQTLNHNVMYWYQQKSSQAPKLLFHYYDKDFNNEADTPDNFQSRRPNTSFCFLDIRSPGLGDTAMYLCATSSLLEENTGELFFGEGSRLTVL.

Only a few counts were recorded for this clonotype. The chain is built from TRBV9 and TRBJ2-7; 7 bases line up with TRBD1. This CDR3 spans 16 amino acids. V trimming: 4 bases; J trimming: 2 bases; junction bases outside the gene matches: 12. Looked up from germline, CDR1 is SGDLS and CDR2 is YYNGEE. Written as DNA, the CDR3 is TGTGCCAGCAGCTCTCCCACAGACAGGGATACCTACGAGCAGTACTTC. Amino acid sequence: CASSSPTDRDTYEQYF.

This clonotype has a count of ten or more. The gene calls are TRBV2 and TRBJ2-3, with 8 nucleotides matching TRBD1. Germline-derived CDR1 and CDR2 are SNHLY and FYNNEI. The V segment lost 4 bases and the J segment 2 bases; nucleotides outside the gene matches: 2. The CDR3 runs to 14 residues. The CDR3 protein is CASSVTGVTDTQYF. In DNA form, the CDR3 reads TGTGCCAGCAGTGTGACAGGGGTCACAGATACGCAGTATTTT.

The chain couples TRBV7-2 to TRBJ2-7; D not resolved. The CDR3 is 13 amino acids. V lost 5 bases to trimming and J lost 6 bases, with 14 bases between them. Germline-derived CDR1 and CDR2 are SGHTA and FQGNSA. CDR3 in amino acids: CASSPSRAAEQYV. The DNA of the CDR3 is TGTGCCAGCAGCCCCTCCCGCGCAGCCGAGCAGTACGTC.

Ten or more counts support this clonotype. Written as DNA, the CDR3 is TGTGCCAGCAGTTTAATAGGAAGAAATCAGCCCCAGCATTTT. Amino acid sequence: CASSLIGRNQPQHF. The V call is TRBV12-3 or TRBV12-4, the J call TRBJ1-5; no firm D call. V gave up 2 bases and J gave up 4 bases, with 9 bases separating them. The CDR3 runs 14 residues.

The sample holds many counts of this clonotype. This sequence joins TRBV4-3 and TRBJ2-2, with D unclear. V was cut by 2 bases and J by 1 base, with 5 bases left in between. The germline V gene has CDR1 LGHNA and CDR2 YSLEER. This CDR3 has 14 amino acids. The CDR3 reads CASSQTGNTGELFF. CDR3 DNA: TGCGCCAGCAGCCAAACCGGGAACACCGGGGAGCTGTTTTTT.